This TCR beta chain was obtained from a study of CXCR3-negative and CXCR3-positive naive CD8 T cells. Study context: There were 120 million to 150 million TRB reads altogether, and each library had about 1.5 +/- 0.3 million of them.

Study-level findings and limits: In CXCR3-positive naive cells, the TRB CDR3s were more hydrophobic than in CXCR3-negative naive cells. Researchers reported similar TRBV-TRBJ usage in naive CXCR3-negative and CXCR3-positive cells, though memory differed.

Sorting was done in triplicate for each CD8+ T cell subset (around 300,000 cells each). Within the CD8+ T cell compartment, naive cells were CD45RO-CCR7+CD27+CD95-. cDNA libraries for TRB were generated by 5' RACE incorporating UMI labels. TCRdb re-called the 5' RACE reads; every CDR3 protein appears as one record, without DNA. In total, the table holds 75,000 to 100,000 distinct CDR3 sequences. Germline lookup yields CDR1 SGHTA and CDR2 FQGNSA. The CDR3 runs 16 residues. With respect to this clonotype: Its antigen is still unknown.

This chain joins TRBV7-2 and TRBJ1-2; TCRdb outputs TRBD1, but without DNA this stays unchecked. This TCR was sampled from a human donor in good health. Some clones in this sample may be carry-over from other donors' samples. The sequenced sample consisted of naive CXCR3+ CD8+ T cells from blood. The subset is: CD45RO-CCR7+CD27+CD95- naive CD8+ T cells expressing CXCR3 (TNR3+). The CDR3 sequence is CASSLGGARSAYGYTF.